The clone carrying this T cell receptor (beta chain) was counted between two and nine times. This specimen comes from a study of T-cell reconstitution after alpha-beta-depleted transplantation in children. As it was prepared, the TCRbeta library received unique molecular identifiers. TCRdb independently ran MiXCR on the PCR reads; one entry per CDR3 protein. The table records roughly 300,000 distinct CDR3 sequences, under 13% of them present only once. This CDR3 is 15 amino acids long. V lost 1 base to trimming and J lost 5 bases, with 11 bases between them. The TCR was taken from a human donor who donated a stem cell graft to a child with acute lymphoblastic leukemia. This chain connects TRBV12-3 or TRBV12-4 to TRBJ2-2, with D hard to call. The sample in question was PBMCs from the stem cell graft donor, obtained from the stem cell graft. CDR3 amino acids: CASSLGALRTGELFF. As DNA, the CDR3 is TGTGCCAGCAGTTTAGGGGCCCTACGAACCGGGGAGCTGTTTTTT.